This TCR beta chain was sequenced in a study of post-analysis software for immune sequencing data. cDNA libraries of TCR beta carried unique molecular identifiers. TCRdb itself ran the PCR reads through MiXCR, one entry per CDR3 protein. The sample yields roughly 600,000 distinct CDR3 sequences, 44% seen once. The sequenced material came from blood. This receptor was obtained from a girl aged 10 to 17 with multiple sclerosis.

CDR3 nucleotide sequence: TGCAGCGTTGAAGGGGGACAGGGCCAAAACTATGGCTACACCTTC. This codes for CSVEGGQGQNYGYTF. The chain has TRBV29-1 and TRBJ1-2; 9 bases agree with TRBD1. Trimming removed 1 base from V and 2 bases from J; junction bases left unmatched: 5. This CDR3 is built from 15 residues. The V gene's germline CDR1 is SQVTM and CDR2 ANQGSEA.